This TCR beta chain was identified during a study of cytomegalovirus exposure and HLA in healthy donors. Whole-study results and caveats: The authors later found HLA-associated TCR beta chains more clonally expanded than equally common others. When analyzed later, a missense DCLRE1C variant was found to be linked to TCR beta V- and J-gene trimming.

The CDR3 is 14 residues long. V lost 11 bases and J lost 0; bases outside the gene matches: 8. Germline V lookup: CDR1 ENHRY, CDR2 SYGVKD. 60 Vbeta and 13 Jbeta primers were used in PCR. Data came from immunoSEQ multiplex PCR; TCRdb stores just in-frame clones and leaves some out. The repertoire holds roughly 90,000 clones, with over 75% as singletons. This clone was detected once. The target antigen is unknown. This clonotype originated in a young man in good health and CMV-seronegative. Sequencing was carried out using PBMCs. J is TRBJ1-2 and V is TRBV10-3; 8 nucleotides line up with TRBD1. The CDR3 DNA is TGTGCCTCACAGGGGACAGGATCTAACTATGGCTACACCTTC. This sequence encodes CASQGTGSNYGYTF.